Listed below are T cell receptor beta chains from one sample, sequenced in a study of T-cell memory formation after mild COVID-19. Each CDR3 protein gets one entry after TCRdb re-called the 5' RACE reads with MiXCR. Here the sample spans 540,000 or so distinct CDR3 sequences, roughly 20% being singletons. Specimen: PBMCs or a T cell subset sorted from them (not recorded which). The receptors stem from an adult woman who had mild COVID-19 (a few samples of this study predate the infection). Cell type and time point are not known. Each CDR3 is given with its conserved first and last residue. A D gene is named only where the DNA matches it firmly. Some rows mark clone size as missing; the rest say once, few, many or name a class of expanded clone.

cdr3_aa: CASSFSGNGNQPQHF
cdr3_nt: TGTGCCAGCAGCTTTTCCGGAAACGGCAATCAGCCCCAGCATTTT
j_call: TRBJ1-5
clone_size: -
d_call: -
v_call: TRBV11-2
cdr3_length: 15

cdr3_aa: CATSLAGVEQFF
cdr3_nt: TGTGCCACCAGTCTAGCGGGAGTCGAGCAGTTCTTC
j_call: TRBJ2-1
clone_size: -
d_call: TRBD2
v_call: TRBV24-1
cdr3_length: 12

cdr3_aa: CASCQQGGPQETQYF
cdr3_nt: TGCGCCAGCTGTCAACAGGGGGGCCCCCAAGAGACCCAGTACTTC
j_call: TRBJ2-5
clone_size: -
d_call: TRBD1
v_call: TRBV5-1
cdr3_length: 15

cdr3_aa: CASSYSGGTNEKLFF
cdr3_nt: TGTGCCAGCAGTTACTCTGGGGGCACTAATGAAAAACTGTTTTTT
j_call: TRBJ1-4
clone_size: once
d_call: -
v_call: TRBV6-5
cdr3_length: 15

cdr3_aa: CASSQQRKPQETQYF
cdr3_nt: TGTGCCAGCAGCCAACAGCGGAAGCCTCAAGAGACCCAGTACTTC
j_call: TRBJ2-5
clone_size: -
d_call: -
v_call: TRBV3-1
cdr3_length: 15

cdr3_aa: CASSPPGGLAGNYEQYF
cdr3_nt: TGCGCCAGCAGCCCCCCGGGTGGACTAGCGGGCAACTACGAGCAGTACTTC
j_call: TRBJ2-7
clone_size: -
d_call: TRBD2
v_call: TRBV4-3
cdr3_length: 17

cdr3_aa: CASSEAPLAPMETQYF
cdr3_nt: TGTGCCAGCAGTGAAGCCCCCCTAGCCCCCATGGAGACCCAGTACTTC
j_call: TRBJ2-5
clone_size: -
d_call: -
v_call: TRBV2
cdr3_length: 16

cdr3_aa: CASSLSSGASSYEQYF
cdr3_nt: TGTGCCAGCAGCTTATCCTCGGGGGCAAGCTCCTACGAGCAGTACTTC
j_call: TRBJ2-7
clone_size: few
d_call: -
v_call: TRBV11-2
cdr3_length: 16

cdr3_aa: CASSPAGGAGYEQYF
cdr3_nt: TGTGCCAGCAGCCCGGCAGGGGGCGCGGGATACGAGCAGTACTTC
j_call: TRBJ2-7
clone_size: -
d_call: TRBD1
v_call: TRBV7-6
cdr3_length: 15

cdr3_aa: CASSGAGTGEGEKLFF
cdr3_nt: TGCGCCAGCAGCGGAGCCGGGACAGGGGAGGGTGAAAAACTGTTTTTT
j_call: TRBJ1-4
clone_size: few
d_call: TRBD1
v_call: TRBV5-1
cdr3_length: 16

cdr3_aa: CATSDPPHTQYF
cdr3_nt: TGTGCCACCAGTGACCCGCCCCATACGCAGTATTTT
j_call: TRBJ2-3
clone_size: -
d_call: -
v_call: TRBV24-1
cdr3_length: 12

cdr3_aa: CASSALSRSTEAFF
cdr3_nt: TGTGCCAGTAGTGCTCTTTCAAGGTCAACTGAAGCTTTCTTT
j_call: TRBJ1-1
clone_size: -
d_call: -
v_call: TRBV19
cdr3_length: 14

cdr3_aa: CASGGDTVVYNEQFF
cdr3_nt: TGCGCCAGCGGGGGGGACACTGTGGTCTACAATGAGCAGTTCTTC
j_call: TRBJ2-1
clone_size: -
d_call: -
v_call: TRBV5-1
cdr3_length: 15